This section outlines one T cell receptor beta chain sequence together with its context. Its matching antigen is unknown. The data derive from a study of blood T cells in healthy people across ages. Findings of the study overall: Naive T cell percentage showed a strong correlation with TCR beta diversity. In long-lived donors, naive CD4+ cell counts and diversity exceeded those of aged donors. Roughly linearly, TCR beta diversity per million T cells fell as age increased.

Trimming removed 1 base from V and 0 bases from J, with 10 bases in between. This CDR3 comprises 16 residues. Germline CDR1 is LGHNA and CDR2 is YNFKEQ. PCR was performed a second time for roughly 6 to 12 cycles using a sample-barcoded 5' primer and a J-beta primer mix. A tag from a template-switch adaptor with 12 random nucleotides marked each cDNA molecule. TCRdb re-analysed the 5' RACE reads in MiXCR, keeping a single row per CDR3 protein. The sample shows 800,000 to 1,000,000 distinct CDR3 sequences, around 46% of them seen only once. Sequences were obtained from blood. The J gene is TRBJ2-1, the V gene TRBV4-2; D remains unclear. This clonotype was sampled from a man aged 25 to 40 in good health. CDR3 amino acids: CASSQGTVSSYNEQFF. Here the CDR3 DNA reads TGTGCCAGCAGCCAAGGGACGGTGAGCTCCTACAATGAGCAGTTCTTC.